These T cell receptor beta chains were read from a single sample in a study of beta chain features in type 1 diabetes. TCRdb's table, derived via immunoSEQ multiplex PCR, lists solely in-frame clones and lacks some. Of over 150,000 clones detected, around 7.8% appear once; the ten largest clones hold 0.94%. The sequenced material came from central memory CD4+ T cells from blood. The source of these receptors is a woman in her 40s with type 1 diabetes. Both conserved end residues are part of each CDR3. D genes are given only for firm matches. A clone size is listed for some rows: how often the clone was seen (once, few, many), or a class if it is expanded.

>TRBJ1-1|14|TRBV5-4|.|.
CASSLGTSNTEAFF
TGTGCCAGCAGCTTGGGGACATCGAACACTGAAGCTTTCTTT
>TRBJ2-5|14|TRBV6-5|.|few
CASSYVQVQETQYF
TGTGCCAGCAGTTACGTGCAGGTCCAAGAGACCCAGTACTTC
>TRBJ2-3|15|TRBV9|TRBD2|many
CASGLSGGSTDTQYF
TGTGCCAGCGGTCTCAGCGGGGGATCGACAGATACGCAGTATTTT
>TRBJ2-3|13|TRBV5-1|.|few
CASSLEATDTQYF
TGCGCCAGCAGCTTAGAGGCCACAGATACGCAGTATTTT
>TRBJ1-4|14|TRBV4-1|TRBD1|few
CASSHLTGERKLFF
TGCGCCAGCAGCCATCTTACAGGGGAGAGAAAACTGTTTTTT
>TRBJ1-2|15|TRBV15|.|.
CATSSPPEANYGYTF
TGTGCCACCAGCAGCCCTCCAGAAGCTAACTATGGCTACACCTTC
>TRBJ1-6|15|TRBV5-1|.|few
CASSPGDRDNSPLHF
TGCGCCAGCAGCCCTGGCGACAGAGATAATTCACCCCTCCACTTT
>TRBJ1-5|13|TRBV7-2|TRBD1|.
CASSLQGDQPQHF
TGTGCCAGCAGCTTACAGGGGGATCAGCCCCAGCATTTT
>TRBJ2-5|14|TRBV29-1|TRBD1|few
CSARGTAWQETQYF
TGCAGCGCCCGAGGGACAGCTTGGCAAGAGACCCAGTACTTC
>TRBJ2-2|13|TRBV23-1|.|.
CASSPGAAGELFF
TGCGCCAGCAGCCCGGGTGCCGCCGGGGAGCTGTTTTTT
>TRBJ1-1|14|TRBV29-1|.|few
CSPNRGGGSTEAFF
TGCAGCCCCAACCGCGGGGGAGGGTCAACTGAAGCTTTCTTT
>TRBJ2-7|17|TRBV14|.|.
CASSQDRRWQGSYEQYF
TGTGCCAGCAGCCAAGATCGAAGGTGGCAGGGGTCCTACGAGCAGTACTTC
>TRBJ2-1|15|TRBV15|.|.
CATSSRGAGVDEQFF
TGTGCCACCAGCAGCAGGGGCGCGGGGGTCGATGAGCAGTTCTTC
>TRBJ2-1|15|TRBV10-3|TRBD2|.
CAISRSGGPDNEQFF
TGTGCCATCAGTCGTAGCGGGGGACCAGACAATGAGCAGTTCTTC
>TRBJ2-7|14|TRBV29-1|TRBD1|.
CSARDRAVSYEQYF
TGCAGCGCCCGAGACAGGGCCGTCTCCTACGAGCAGTACTTC
>TRBJ2-7|15|TRBV5-1|.|few
CASSPKGRGEDEQYF
TGCGCCAGCAGCCCGAAGGGCAGGGGAGAAGACGAGCAGTACTTC
>TRBJ2-7|13|TRBV6-1|.|.
CASHLDPAVEQYF
TGTGCCAGCCACCTAGACCCGGCTGTGGAGCAGTACTTC
>TRBJ2-5|12|TRBV2|TRBD1|few
CARGTEQETQYF
TGTGCCAGAGGGACAGAGCAAGAGACCCAGTACTTC
>TRBJ1-2|16|TRBV7-9|.|.
CASSLGQTGDLYGYTF
TGTGCCAGCAGCCTAGGACAAACAGGAGACCTCTATGGCTACACCTTC
>TRBJ1-2|14|TRBV27|.|.
CATLAQGEWSGYTF
TGTGCCACTCTCGCCCAGGGTGAATGGTCTGGCTACACCTTC
>TRBJ1-1|14|TRBV4-1|.|many
CASSQEVRDTEAFF
TGCGCCAGCAGCCAAGAGGTCCGGGACACTGAAGCTTTCTTT
>TRBJ2-4|13|TRBV28|.|.
CASSLNGGNIQYF
TGTGCCAGCAGTTTGAATGGCGGAAACATTCAGTACTTC
>TRBJ1-2|15|TRBV5-1|.|.
CASSFLQGTDYGYTF
TGCGCCAGCAGCTTCCTACAGGGAACAGACTATGGCTACACCTTC
>TRBJ2-5|13|TRBV28|.|many
CATWAQIQETQYF
TGTGCCACCTGGGCACAGATTCAAGAGACCCAGTACTTC
>TRBJ2-4|14|TRBV30|.|many
CAWSATGPKNIQYF
TGTGCCTGGAGTGCAACAGGGCCCAAAAACATTCAGTACTTC
>TRBJ2-7|13|TRBV30|.|.
CAWTPGQFREQYF
TGTGCCTGGACCCCTGGACAGTTTCGGGAGCAGTACTTC
>TRBJ1-5|14|TRBV19|.|.
CASSINRASQPQHF
TGTGCCAGTAGTATAAACAGGGCCTCTCAGCCCCAGCATTTT
>TRBJ2-7|17|TRBV15|.|.
CATSRETRTFGDYEQYF
TGTGCCACCAGCAGAGAGACCCGGACTTTTGGGGACTACGAGCAGTACTTC
>TRBJ2-5|14|TRBV7-2|.|many
CASSYQTSQETQYF
TGTGCCAGCAGCTACCAGACTAGCCAAGAGACCCAGTACTTC
>TRBJ2-3|15|TRBV5-4|TRBD2|.
CASSGTSGGADTQYF
TGTGCCAGCAGCGGCACTAGCGGAGGGGCAGATACGCAGTATTTT
>TRBJ2-1|16|TRBV7-9|.|few
CASSPTGNGGLLVQFF
TGTGCCAGCAGCCCAACAGGGAATGGGGGCTTACTAGTTCAGTTCTTC
>TRBJ2-5|15|TRBV7-2|TRBD2|.
CASSLVGLAKETQYF
TGTGCCAGCAGCTTAGTTGGACTAGCCAAGGAGACCCAGTACTTC
>TRBJ2-5|12|TRBV7-2|.|few
CASSPFQETQYF
TGTGCCAGCAGCCCGTTCCAAGAGACCCAGTACTTC
>TRBJ1-6|17|TRBV4-2|.|.
CASSQEEGLGALLPLHF
TGTGCCAGCAGCCAAGAGGAAGGGCTGGGGGCCCTCTTACCCCTCCACTTT
>TRBJ2-3|13|TRBV7-2|.|many
CASSVIHTDTQYF
TGTGCCAGCTCTGTCATACACACAGATACGCAGTATTTT
>TRBJ1-2|14|TRBV28|.|.
CASSLPAGPIGYTF
TGTGCCAGCAGTTTACCCGCAGGGCCCATAGGCTACACCTTC
>TRBJ2-7|13|TRBV28|TRBD1|.
CASSPGGRGWQYF
TGTGCCAGCAGTCCAGGGGGCCGGGGCTGGCAGTACTTC
>TRBJ1-1|13|TRBV18|TRBD1|.
CASHRGMNTEAFF
TGTGCCAGTCACAGGGGGATGAACACTGAAGCTTTCTTT
>TRBJ1-2|17|TRBV7-8|TRBD1|.
CASSLGQGGGGILGYTF
TGTGCCAGCAGCTTGGGACAGGGAGGGGGAGGTATTCTGGGCTACACCTTC
>TRBJ2-7|13|TRBV7-9|.|.
CASSSSGLGEQYF
TGTGCCAGCAGTTCCTCAGGGCTAGGCGAGCAGTACTTC
>TRBJ2-1|14|TRBV7-2|TRBD2|.
CASSGGSSYNEQFF
TGTGCCAGTTCGGGCGGGAGCTCCTACAATGAGCAGTTCTTC
>TRBJ1-3|14|TRBV29-1|TRBD1|few
CSVDAGTVGNTIYF
TGCAGCGTTGATGCCGGGACAGTGGGAAACACCATATATTTT
>TRBJ1-5|12|TRBV19|.|.
CASRVFGQPQHF
TGTGCCAGTCGAGTTTTCGGGCAGCCCCAGCATTTT
>TRBJ2-1|11|TRBV29-1|.|medium-sized
CSVSRLNEQFF
TGCAGCGTCAGCAGACTCAATGAGCAGTTCTTC
>TRBJ2-7|15|TRBV4-2|TRBD2|.
CASSQNPAGSYEQYF
TGTGCCAGCAGCCAAAATCCAGCGGGATCCTACGAGCAGTACTTC
>TRBJ2-3|15|TRBV5-6|TRBD1|few
CASSLRQGSADTQYF
TGTGCCAGCAGCCTACGACAGGGCAGTGCAGATACGCAGTATTTT
>TRBJ1-1|13|TRBV9|.|.
CASSVAQNTEAFF
TGTGCCAGCAGCGTAGCGCAGAATACTGAAGCTTTCTTT
>TRBJ2-2|16|TRBV5-1|.|few
CASSLEVQGGTGELFF
TGCGCCAGCAGCTTGGAGGTGCAGGGGGGAACCGGGGAGCTGTTTTTT
>TRBJ2-7|14|TRBV5-5|.|.
CASSLEGGLLEQYF
TGTGCCAGCAGCTTGGAGGGCGGACTATTGGAGCAGTACTTC
>TRBJ1-5|14|TRBV29-1|.|few
CSVLDKGGHQPQHF
TGCAGCGTACTGGACAAGGGAGGGCATCAGCCCCAGCATTTT
>TRBJ1-5|13|TRBV19|TRBD1|.
CASAQGGGQPQHF
TGTGCCAGCGCACAGGGGGGCGGTCAGCCCCAGCATTTT
>TRBJ2-6|13|TRBV28|.|few
CASSLTGTNVLTF
TGTGCCAGCAGCCTAACAGGGACCAACGTCCTGACTTTC
>TRBJ1-1|12|TRBV7-9|.|few
CASSHIYTEAFF
TGTGCCAGCAGCCACATCTACACTGAAGCTTTCTTT
>TRBJ2-1|17|TRBV23-1|.|.
CASSQSFQRYIDNEQFF
TGCGCCAGCAGTCAATCGTTCCAGCGTTATATTGACAATGAGCAGTTCTTC
>TRBJ2-4|13|TRBV29-1|TRBD2|few
CSVGEGDENIQYF
TGCAGCGTTGGGGAGGGTGATGAGAACATTCAGTACTTC
>TRBJ1-3|15|TRBV4-2|.|.
CASSQAIGARNTIYF
TGTGCCAGCAGCCAAGCCATAGGGGCCCGAAACACCATATATTTT
>TRBJ1-1|12|TRBV19|TRBD1|many
CASRTGITEAFF
TGTGCCAGTCGGACAGGGATCACTGAAGCTTTCTTT